This T cell receptor beta chain was found in a study of cytomegalovirus exposure and HLA in healthy donors. Across the study: Inside one of the first data releases sat roughly 80 million unique TCRs taken from HLA-typed donors.

The primer mix had 60 Vbeta and 13 Jbeta primers. Produced via immunoSEQ multiplex PCR; TCRdb's table is partial and in-frame only. The sample shows about 160,000 clones, approximately 81% of them seen only once. The J segment lost 8 bases and the V segment lost 4 bases, leaving 9 bases of the junction unmatched. Per germline, CDR1 SGHRS and CDR2 YFSETQ. CDR3 length: 15 residues. There are a few counts of this clone. Its antigen is undetermined. Findings of the study overall: There were several of the most significant clusters that appeared linked to common viral pathogens in a later analysis. In a later analysis, a missense DCLRE1C variant was linked to TCR beta V- and J-gene trimming. It was reported in a later analysis that an Asian-associated ancestry cluster showed fewer N-insertions than the roughly 710-donor mean.

This TCR was recovered from a man younger than 40 in good health and CMV-seronegative. The sample consisted of PBMCs. J is TRBJ1-2 and V is TRBV5-1; TRBD1 matches at 12 bases. This chain's CDR3 is CASSLLGTGGEGYTF. In DNA form, the CDR3 reads TGCGCCAGCAGCCTCTTGGGGACAGGGGGCGAAGGCTACACCTTC. The whole variable domain, remainder taken from reference TRBV5-1 and TRBJ1-2, is KAGVTQTPRYLIKTRGQQVTLSCSPISGHRSVSWYQQTPGQGLQFLFEYFSETQRNKGNFPGRFSGRQFSNSRSEMNVSTLELGDSALYLCASSLLGTGGEGYTFGSGTRLTVV.